The clone carrying this TCR beta chain was found once. Its antigen is still unknown. The CDR3 runs to 14 residues. Germline CDR1 reads MDHEN; CDR2 reads SYDVKM. Deletions cut 5 bases from V and 2 bases from J, with 9 bases between. The data stem from a study of T cell responses to AZD1222 COVID-19 vaccine. Sequenced by immunoSEQ multiplex PCR; TCRdb stores in-frame clones only, minus some. The profile covers 150,000 to 180,000 clones, with approximately 90% appearing a single time and roughly 2.9% taken by the ten largest. Points from the study as a whole: Spike-specific TCR breadth and depth grew following two AZD1222 doses. In the spike-specific TCR repertoire, nearly half reportedly target unmutated variant regions. The number of AZD1222 recipients seropositive at baseline was only 6 or 7.

The chain carries TRBV28 and TRBJ1-4; D is undetermined. The material was peripheral blood, obtained on day 0 of AZD1222 vaccination. The TCR was taken from an adult in good health. CDR3 DNA: TGTGCCAGCAGTATTTATAATACTAATGAAAAACTGTTTTTT. It is translated as CASSIYNTNEKLFF. Variable domain in full (rest from reference TRBV28 and TRBJ1-4): DVKVTQSSRYLVKRTGEKVFLECVQDMDHENMFWYRQDPGLGLRLIYFSYDVKMKEKGDIPEGYSVSREKKERFSLILESASTNQTSMYLCASSIYNTNEKLFFGSGTQLSVL.